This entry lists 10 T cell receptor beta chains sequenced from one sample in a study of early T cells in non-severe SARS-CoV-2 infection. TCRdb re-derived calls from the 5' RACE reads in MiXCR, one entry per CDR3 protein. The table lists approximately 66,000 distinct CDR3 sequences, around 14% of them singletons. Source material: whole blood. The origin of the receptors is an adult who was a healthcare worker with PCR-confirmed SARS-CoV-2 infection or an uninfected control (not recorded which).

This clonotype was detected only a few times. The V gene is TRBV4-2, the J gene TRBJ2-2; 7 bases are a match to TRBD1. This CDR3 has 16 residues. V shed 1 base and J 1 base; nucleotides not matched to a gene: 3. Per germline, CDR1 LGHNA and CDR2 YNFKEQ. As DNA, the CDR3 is TGTGCCAGCAGCCAAGTGGGGACAGAGAACACCGGGGAGCTGTTTTTT. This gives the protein CASSQVGTENTGELFF.

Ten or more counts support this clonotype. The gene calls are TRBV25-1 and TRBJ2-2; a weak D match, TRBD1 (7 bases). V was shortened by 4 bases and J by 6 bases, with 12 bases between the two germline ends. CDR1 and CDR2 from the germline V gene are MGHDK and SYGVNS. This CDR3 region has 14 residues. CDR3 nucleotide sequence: TGTGCCAGCAGTGTCGACAGGGAGGCCGGGGAGCTGTTTTTT. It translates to CASSVDREAGELFF. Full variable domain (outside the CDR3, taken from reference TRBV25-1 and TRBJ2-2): EADIYQTPRYLVIGTGKKITLECSQTMGHDKMYWYQQDPGMELHLIHYSYGVNSTEKGDLSSESTVSRIRTEHFPLTLESARPSHTSQYLCASSVDREAGELFFGEGSRLTVL.

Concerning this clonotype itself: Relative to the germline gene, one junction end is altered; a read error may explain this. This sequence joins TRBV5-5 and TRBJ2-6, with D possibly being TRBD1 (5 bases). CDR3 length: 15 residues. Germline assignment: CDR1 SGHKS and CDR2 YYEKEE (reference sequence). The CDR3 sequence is CASSFSRSGANVPTF. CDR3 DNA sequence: TGTGCCAGCAGCTTCTCCCGCTCTGGGGCCAACGTCCCGACTTTC.

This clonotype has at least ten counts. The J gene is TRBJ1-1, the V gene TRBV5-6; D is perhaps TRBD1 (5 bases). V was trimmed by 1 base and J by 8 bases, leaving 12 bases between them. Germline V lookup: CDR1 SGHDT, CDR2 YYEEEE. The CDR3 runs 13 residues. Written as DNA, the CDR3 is TGTGCCAGCAGCTTGAGCTCTTGGGGGGAAGCTTTCTTT. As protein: CASSLSSWGEAFF.

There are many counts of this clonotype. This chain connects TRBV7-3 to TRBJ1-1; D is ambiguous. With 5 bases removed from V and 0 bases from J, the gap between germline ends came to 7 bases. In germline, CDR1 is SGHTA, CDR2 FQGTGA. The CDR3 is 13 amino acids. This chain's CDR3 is CASSQEMNTEAFF. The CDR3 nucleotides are TGTGCCAGCAGCCAGGAAATGAACACTGAAGCTTTCTTT.

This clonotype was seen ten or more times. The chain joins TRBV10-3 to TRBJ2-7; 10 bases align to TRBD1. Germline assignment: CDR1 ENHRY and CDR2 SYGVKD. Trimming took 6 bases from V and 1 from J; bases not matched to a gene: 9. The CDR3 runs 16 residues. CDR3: CAISHTGTGVSYEQYF. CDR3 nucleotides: TGTGCCATCAGCCACACCGGGACAGGGGTATCCTACGAGCAGTACTTC.

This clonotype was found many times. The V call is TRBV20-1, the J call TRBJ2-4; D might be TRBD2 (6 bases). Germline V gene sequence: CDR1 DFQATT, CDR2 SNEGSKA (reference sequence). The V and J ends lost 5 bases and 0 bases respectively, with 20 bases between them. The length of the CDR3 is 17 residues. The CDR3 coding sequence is TGCAGTGCTCCCCGCGTAGGGGACTTACTAGCCAAAAACATTCAGTACTTC. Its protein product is CSAPRVGDLLAKNIQYF.

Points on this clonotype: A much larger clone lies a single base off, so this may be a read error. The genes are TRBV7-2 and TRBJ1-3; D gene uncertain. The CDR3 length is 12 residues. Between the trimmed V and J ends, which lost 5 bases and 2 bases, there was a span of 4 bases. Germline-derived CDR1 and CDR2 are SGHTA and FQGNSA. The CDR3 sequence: CASSETGNTIYF. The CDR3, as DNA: TGTGCCAGCAGCGAAACTGGAAACACCATATATTTT.

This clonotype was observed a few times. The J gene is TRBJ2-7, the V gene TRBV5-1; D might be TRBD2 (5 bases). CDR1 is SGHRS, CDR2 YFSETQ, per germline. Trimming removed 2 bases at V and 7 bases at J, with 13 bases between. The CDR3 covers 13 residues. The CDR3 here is CASSFMGEGEQYF. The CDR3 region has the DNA TGCGCCAGCAGCTTTATGGGAGAAGGAGAGCAGTACTTC.

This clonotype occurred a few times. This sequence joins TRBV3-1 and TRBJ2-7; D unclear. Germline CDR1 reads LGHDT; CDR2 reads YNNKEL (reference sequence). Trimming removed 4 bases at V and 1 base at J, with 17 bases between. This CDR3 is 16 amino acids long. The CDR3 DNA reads TGTGCCAGCAGCCCAAATACCGGACCTGCATCCTACGAGCAGTACTTC. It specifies CASSPNTGPASYEQYF.